These 23 T cell receptor beta chains were sequenced from one sample in a study of tumor-infiltrating lymphocytes in primary liver carcinoma. TCR beta cDNA came from about 450 ng total RNA, primed with a constant-region primer. What produced the TCR beta libraries was three nested multiplex PCR rounds using slightly modified ARM-PCR. Rounds one and two of PCR, each of approximately 11 cycles, were primed with TRBV1-TRBV30 forward primers and a C-beta reverse primer. TCRdb passed the multiplex PCR reads through MiXCR, listing each CDR3 protein once. The profile covers 250,000 to 350,000 distinct CDR3 sequences, with 58% appearing a single time and about a sixth taken by the ten largest. Blood RNA came from unsorted whole blood; germline DNA was also extracted. Material for sequencing was peripheral blood. These receptors originate from a woman aged 30 to 39 with primary liver carcinoma and hepatitis B virus infection.

This clonotype was observed a few times. The rearrangement uses TRBV7-8 and TRBJ1-5, with 8 positions matching TRBD1. Losses at the gene ends were 6 bases for V and 4 bases for J; bases not matched to a gene: 8. CDR3 length: 15 residues. Germline CDR1 and CDR2: SGHVS and FQNEAQ. The chain's CDR3 is CASSSGTGGNQPQHF. The CDR3 DNA is TGTGCCAGCAGTTCCGGGACAGGAGGAAATCAGCCCCAGCATTTT.

On this clonotype: Just one base apart from a much larger clone, this may be a read error. The V gene is TRBV29-1, the J gene TRBJ2-7, with D perhaps matching TRBD1 (6 bases). The CDR3 totals 12 residues. The germline V gene has CDR1 SQVTM and CDR2 ANQGSEA. CDR3 nucleotides: TGCAGCGCTTTAGGACAGAGCTACGAGCAGCACTTC. The encoded protein is CSALGQSYEQHF.

This chain connects TRBV7-9 to TRBJ2-7; 9 positions match TRBD2. The germline V gene encodes CDR1 SEHNR and CDR2 FQNEAQ (reference sequence). The CDR3 has 15 amino acids. Trimming removed 1 base from V and 4 bases from J; junction bases left unmatched: 5. The CDR3 is CASSLGREGTYEQYF. The CDR3 DNA follows: TGTGCCAGCAGCTTAGGGCGGGAGGGCACTTACGAGCAGTACTTC.

This clonotype was seen once. This chain connects TRBV5-6 to TRBJ1-1, with D possibly being TRBD1 (5 bases). This CDR3 has 16 amino acids. The germline gives CDR1 SGHDT, CDR2 YYEEEE. Trimming pared 1 base from V and 5 bases from J, leaving 18 bases between. The CDR3 loop reads CASSLFRGRVSTEAFF. In DNA, the CDR3 is TGTGCCAGCAGCTTGTTTAGGGGCAGGGTATCGACTGAAGCTTTCTTT.

This clonotype was observed at least ten times. The rearrangement links TRBV29-1 to TRBJ2-1; D possibly uses TRBD1 or TRBD2 (5 bases each). This CDR3 is built from 15 residues. Germline lookup yields CDR1 SQVTM and CDR2 ANQGSEA. The V and J ends lost 1 base and 0 bases respectively, with 10 bases between them. CDR3: CSVEGQRGSYNEQFF. Here the CDR3 DNA reads TGCAGCGTTGAAGGACAGAGGGGCTCCTACAATGAGCAGTTCTTC.

The J gene is TRBJ1-2, the V gene TRBV12-3 or TRBV12-4; 8 nucleotides line up with TRBD1. The CDR3 is 16 residues long. The ends lost 7 bases at V and 4 bases at J; junction bases unmatched: 14. CDR3 in amino acids: CASTFRPGQVLYGYTF. CDR3 DNA sequence: TGTGCCAGCACTTTTCGGCCGGGACAGGTCCTCTATGGCTACACCTTC.

As for this clonotype: With a much larger clone just one base away, this may be a read error. This chain connects TRBV6-5 to TRBJ2-3, with TRBD2 matching 9 bases. J lost 5 bases, V lost 7 bases, and 13 bases had no gene match. The CDR3 runs to 16 residues. Per germline, CDR1 MNHEY and CDR2 SVGAGI. DNA of the CDR3: TGTGCCAGCAACAGCTCTCGCGGGAGGGCCAGAGATACGCAGTATTTT. Amino acid sequence: CASNSSRGRARDTQYF.

Worth noting for this clonotype: This is likely a read error, given that the CDR3 carries no conserved phenylalanine or tryptophan at its end. The limits of the CDR3 on the DNA are not certain, so only TCRdb's listed CDR3 is given. The chain combines TRBV11-2 with TRBJ2-2. Inclusive of both ends, the CDR3 amounts to 12 amino acids. CDR1 and CDR2 (germline): SGHAT, FQNNGV. The CDR3 sequence: CASSAEYGELLV.

As for this clonotype: This may stem from a read error, because a much larger clone lies one nucleotide away. This rearrangement joins TRBV12-3 or TRBV12-4 to TRBJ2-2, with D perhaps matching TRBD2 (5 bases). This CDR3 comprises 11 residues. CDR3 region: CASRLTGEMFF. CDR3 sequence (DNA): TGTGCCAGCAGGCTCACCGGGGAGATGTTTTTT.

V gene TRBV13 combines with J gene TRBJ2-1, with TRBD1 identical over 7 bases. The CDR3 runs to 12 residues. Unmatched junction bases numbered 6, after V lost 5 bases and J lost 11 bases. Germline lookup yields CDR1 PRHDT and CDR2 FYEKMQ (reference sequence). CDR3 sequence: CASSVQGPQQFF. CDR3 sequence (DNA): TGTGCCAGCAGCGTACAGGGGCCCCAGCAGTTCTTC.

This clonotype has a count of ten or more. The V and J genes are TRBV11-3 and TRBJ2-7, with D possibly being TRBD1 or TRBD2 (6 bases each). This CDR3 spans 18 amino acids. The germline gives CDR1 SGHNT, CDR2 YENEEA. With 0 bases removed from V and 0 bases from J, the gap between germline ends came to 18 bases. The CDR3 reads CASSLESGLGGLSYEQYF. CDR3 DNA sequence: TGTGCCAGCAGCTTAGAAAGTGGTCTGGGGGGCCTCTCCTACGAGCAGTACTTC.

Many counts were recorded for this clonotype. This chain connects TRBV7-9 to TRBJ2-7, with a possible D match to TRBD2 (5 bases). V was trimmed by 0 bases and J by 6 bases, leaving 12 bases between them. Germline lookup yields CDR1 SEHNR and CDR2 FQNEAQ (reference sequence). This CDR3 contains 14 residues. The CDR3 DNA sequence: TGTGCCAGCAGCTTAGCGGCGGAGGAAGGCGAGCAGTACTTC. This translates into CASSLAAEEGEQYF. The variable domain in full, with the rest retrieved from reference TRBV7-9 and TRBJ2-7, is DTGVSQNPRHKITKRGQNVTFRCDPISEHNRLYWYRQTLGQGPEFLTYFQNEAQLEKSRLLSDRFSAERPKGSFSTLEIQRTEQGDSAMYLCASSLAAEEGEQYFGPGTRLTVT.

This clonotype was observed many times. The CDR3, as DNA: TGTGCCAGCAGCCAAGACGCAGGGACCTACAATGAGCAGTTCTTC. It translates to CASSQDAGTYNEQFF. The chain employs TRBV4-2 and TRBJ2-1; possible D gene TRBD1, 5 bases. This CDR3 region has 15 residues. V dropped 0 bases and J dropped 2 bases, with 8 bases sitting between them. Germline CDR1 is LGHNA and CDR2 is YNFKEQ.

This clonotype was found many times. V and J are TRBV6-2 or TRBV6-3 and TRBJ1-5, with D uncertain. The CDR3 runs to 12 residues. The V end lost 7 bases, the J end lost 3 bases, and 7 bases lay between the germline ends. CDR1 and CDR2 from the germline V gene are MNHEY and SVGEGT. The CDR3 loop is CASTDYNQPQHF. In DNA, the CDR3 is TGTGCCAGCACGGACTACAATCAGCCCCAGCATTTT.

In regard to this clonotype: Being one base from a much bigger clone, this may be a read error. The chain carries TRBV29-1 and TRBJ2-7; TRBD1 is a possible D gene (6 bases). This CDR3 region has 13 residues. Per the germline V gene, CDR1 is SQVTM and CDR2 is ANQGSEA. The CDR3 spells CSVRTEPTYDQYF. CDR3 coding DNA: TGCAGCGTCAGGACAGAGCCTACCTACGATCAGTACTTC.

This clonotype was recorded at least ten times. The chain recombines TRBV29-1 with TRBJ2-7; 12 nucleotides align to TRBD2. CDR1 is SQVTM, CDR2 ANQGSEA, per germline. CDR3 length equals 13 residues. With 7 bases clipped from V and 5 bases from J, the junction kept 6 bases outside the gene matches. CDR3 sequence: CSARTSGIDEQYF. The CDR3 DNA is TGCAGCGCTCGGACTAGCGGGATCGACGAGCAGTACTTC.

Of note for this clonotype: A much larger clone lies one base from this, so it may be a read error. J is TRBJ2-7 and V is TRBV12-3 or TRBV12-4; no firm D call. The CDR3 spans 12 residues. CDR3: CAGSPGRHEQYF. DNA for the CDR3: TGTGCCGGCAGCCCAGGCCGCCACGAGCAGTACTTC.

This clonotype was picked up a small number of times. The J gene is TRBJ2-1, the V gene TRBV7-9, with D unresolved. The CDR3 covers 12 residues. The germline CDR1 and CDR2 sequences are SEHNR and FQNEAQ (reference sequence). Trimming cost V 5 bases and J 4 bases, with 6 bases left between them. CDR3 DNA sequence: TGTGCCAGCAGCCATGGGTACAATGAGCAGTTCTTC. Protein sequence: CASSHGYNEQFF.

The chain couples TRBV10-3 to TRBJ2-3; unclear D gene. The CDR3 is 14 amino acids. Germline values: CDR1 ENHRY, CDR2 SYGVKD. The CDR3 DNA reads TGTGTCGTTTCCTACAGTGGCCGAGAAGATACGCAGTATTTT. It specifies CVVSYSGREDTQYF.

A word on this clonotype: In this CDR3 the conserved last residue, phenylalanine or tryptophan, is missing, so a read error is likely. The limits of the CDR3 on the DNA are not certain, so only TCRdb's listed CDR3 is given. The J gene is TRBJ2-1, the V gene TRBV12-3 or TRBV12-4; TRBD2, the table's D call, lacks a check against the DNA. The CDR3 has 16 amino acids, counting both end residues. The CDR3 reads CASSSTSGNWYNEQFL.

Concerning this clonotype: The junction and the germline gene differ at one end; a read error may be behind it. J is TRBJ2-4 and V is TRBV5-5, with 7 bases that match TRBD2. There are 17 residues in the CDR3. Germline lookup yields CDR1 SGHKS and CDR2 YYEKEE (reference sequence). The CDR3 region has the DNA TGTACCAGCAGCTTAGTAGGAATAAGGGAGGGGTCGGACATTCAGTACTTC. This translates into CTSSLVGIREGSDIQYF. Full variable domain (missing parts from reference TRBV5-5 and TRBJ2-4): DAGVTQSPTHLIKTRGQQVTLRCSPISGHKSVSWYQQVLGQGPQFIFQYYEKEERGRGNFPDRFSARQFPNYSSELNVNALLLGDSALYLCTSSLVGIREGSDIQYFGAGTRLSVL.

As for this clonotype: A much larger clone differs from this one at a single base, so this may be a read error. The chain combines TRBV6-5 with TRBJ2-2; 10 bases agree with TRBD2. The CDR3 has 16 amino acids. In germline, CDR1 is MNHEY, CDR2 SVGAGI. CDR3 sequence: CASNYSSSGSAGELFF. The CDR3 bases are TGTGCCAGCAATTACTCGTCTAGCGGGAGTGCCGGGGAGCTGTTTTTT.

The rearrangement links TRBV30 to TRBJ1-2; 12 nucleotides match TRBD1. Germline V gene lookup returns CDR1 GTSNPN and CDR2 SVGIG (reference sequence). The CDR3 sequence is 15 residues long. The trim removed 3 bases at V and 4 bases at J, leaving 6 bases unmatched. Here the CDR3 reads CAWRTGTGGSYGYTF. CDR3 in DNA: TGTGCCTGGAGGACCGGGACAGGGGGCAGCTATGGCTACACCTTC. Looking up the rest from reference TRBV30 and TRBJ1-2 gives the full variable domain: SQTIHQWPATLVQPVGSPLSLECTVEGTSNPNLYWYRQAAGRGLQLLFYSVGIGQISSEVPQNLSASRPQDRQFILSSKKLLLSDSGFYLCAWRTGTGGSYGYTFGSGTRLTVV.